The present T cell receptor beta chain was sequenced within a study of blood T cell repertoires in COVID-19. Followed longitudinally, the Seattle patients had been enrolled during active infection. CDR1 is KGHSH, CDR2 LQKENI, per germline. V was clipped by 5 bases and J by 0 bases, with 12 bases between them. The CDR3 is 15 residues long. In the authors' methods: Nucleated cell number was recorded as an estimate derived from reference gene primer amplification. This table comes from immunoSEQ multiplex PCR, and its TCRdb copy is limited to in-frame clones, with some not included. From that table come the V and J calls and clone size; the DNA was used to work out D and trimming. The table includes about 300,000 clones, roughly nine tenths detected once.

J is TRBJ2-3 and V is TRBV18, with D maybe TRBD2 (5 bases). Sequencing used peripheral blood. The receptor was isolated from a woman aged 30 to 39 with COVID-19, enrolled during active disease. The CDR3 here is CASSSPGSSTDTQYF. CDR3 sequence (DNA): TGTGCCAGCTCATCCCCGGGGTCTAGCACAGATACGCAGTATTTT.